This entry describes one TCR beta chain. The antigen is unknown. At baseline, cycle 4 day 1, and cycle 7 day 1, blood was sampled. The record originates from a study of OX40 agonist ivuxolimab in advanced cancers. Study context: Patients were treated with ivuxolimab, an agonistic anti-OX40 (CD134) antibody. Three patients, one with hepatocellular carcinoma and two with cutaneous melanoma, achieved partial responses. Study-wide results and caveats: In general, CD8+ T cells held more expanded clones than CD4+ did, on average.

Repertoires were generated with immunoSEQ multiplex PCR, while TCRdb's copy carries only in-frame clones and drops some. Of fewer than 50,000 clones in the sample, 80% to 90% were seen once. The CDR3 runs 13 residues. Germline V CDR1 and CDR2: MNHNY, SVGAGI (reference sequence). The ends were cut back, 7 bases at V and 3 bases at J, with 12 bases in the middle. Here the sequenced sample was CD4+ or CD8+ T cells sorted from blood, taken in a trial of the OX40 agonist ivuxolimab. The TCR was taken from an adult with an advanced solid tumor such as melanoma, head and neck, liver or kidney cancer. The rearrangement uses TRBV6-6 and TRBJ1-1, with D perhaps TRBD1 (6 bases). The CDR3 DNA sequence: TGTGCCAGCATTGGACAGTCCGACACTGAAGCTTTCTTT. Translation gives CASIGQSDTEAFF.